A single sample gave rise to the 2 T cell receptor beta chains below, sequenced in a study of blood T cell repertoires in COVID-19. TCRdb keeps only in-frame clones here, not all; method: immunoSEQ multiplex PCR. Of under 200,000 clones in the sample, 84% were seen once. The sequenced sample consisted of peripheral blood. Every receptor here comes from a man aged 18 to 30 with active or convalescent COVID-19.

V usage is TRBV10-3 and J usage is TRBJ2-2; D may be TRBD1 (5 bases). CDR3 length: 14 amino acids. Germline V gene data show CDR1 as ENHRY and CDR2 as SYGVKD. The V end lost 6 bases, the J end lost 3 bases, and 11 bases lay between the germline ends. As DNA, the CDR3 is TGTGCCATCAGGGCAGGGTTAGACACCGGGGAGCTGTTTTTT. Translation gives CAIRAGLDTGELFF.

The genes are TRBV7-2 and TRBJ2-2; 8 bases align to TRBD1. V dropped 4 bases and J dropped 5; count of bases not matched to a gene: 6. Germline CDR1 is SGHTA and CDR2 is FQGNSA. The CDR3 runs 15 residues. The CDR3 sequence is CASSSGTGHTGELFF. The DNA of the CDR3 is TGTGCCAGCAGCTCTGGGACAGGACATACCGGGGAGCTGTTTTTT.